The 14 T cell receptor beta chains given below trace back to one sample, sequenced in a study of control samples from healthy donors and cancer patients. Assay: immunoSEQ multiplex PCR; the TCRdb copy retains only in-frame clones and omits some. Found here are fewer than 150,000 clones, approximately 90% of them singletons; the top ten hold roughly 7.8%. The sample consisted of blood. The receptor source for this set is a man aged 18 to 30 in good health.

This chain links TRBV2 with TRBJ1-2; D remains unclear. Germline-derived CDR1 and CDR2 are SNHLY and FYNNEI. The CDR3 runs to 13 residues. The V end lost 3 bases, the J end lost 5 bases, and 10 bases lay between the germline ends. The CDR3 here is CASSDGPAYGYTF. DNA for the CDR3: TGTGCCAGCAGTGATGGACCCGCATATGGCTACACCTTC.

The chain carries TRBV4-2 and TRBJ1-2; tentative D call: TRBD1 (6 bases). Trimming took off 3 bases at V and 2 bases at J, with 13 bases between the two ends. The CDR3 extends over 15 amino acids. Per germline, CDR1 LGHNA and CDR2 YNFKEQ. CDR3 sequence: CASSQGGGQNYGYTF. CDR3 nucleotides: TGTGCCAGCAGCCAGGGCGGGGGCCAGAACTATGGCTACACCTTC.

The chain combines TRBV5-6 with TRBJ2-7, with D possibly being TRBD1 or TRBD2 (5 bases each). There are 19 residues in the CDR3. The germline gives CDR1 SGHDT, CDR2 YYEEEE. V was trimmed by 0 bases and J by 2 bases, leaving 24 bases between them. CDR3 nucleotides: TGTGCCAGCAGCTTGGCCGGTCCCGTGATAGAGGGGCGTCCCTACGAGCAGTACTTC. Translation gives CASSLAGPVIEGRPYEQYF.

V and J are TRBV3-1 (or the pseudogene TRBV3-2) and TRBJ2-7, with D perhaps TRBD2 (6 bases). Germline V gives CDR1 LGHDT, CDR2 YNNKEL (reference sequence). There are 15 residues in the CDR3. V lost 0 bases, J lost 0 bases, and 9 bases lay in between. CDR3 coding DNA: TGTGCCAGCAGCCAAGACGCGCGGGGCTCCTACGAGCAGTACTTC. Translated, it gives CASSQDARGSYEQYF.

Remarks on this clone: Other nucleotide sequences from this sample produce the same CDR3. V and J are TRBV18 and TRBJ1-3, with TRBD1 matching over 9 bases. This CDR3 contains 16 residues. Germline CDR1 reads KGHSH; CDR2 reads LQKENI. The ends lost 1 base at V and 4 bases at J; junction bases unmatched: 5. The CDR3 sequence: CASSPLGQGSGNTIYF. The CDR3 coding sequence is TGTGCCAGCTCACCACTGGGACAGGGATCAGGAAACACCATATATTTT.

The chain is built from TRBV11-2 and TRBJ2-2; D ambiguous. Germline loops: CDR1 SGHAT, CDR2 FQNNGV. Trimming cost V 5 bases and J 1 base, with 11 bases left between them. The CDR3 is 15 residues long. The CDR3 loop is CASSPLTVNTGELFF. CDR3 in DNA: TGTGCCAGCAGCCCGTTGACGGTGAACACCGGGGAGCTGTTTTTT.

This chain joins TRBV6-5 and TRBJ1-5; the match to TRBD1 covers 9 bases. Germline V gene sequence: CDR1 MNHEY, CDR2 SVGAGI. Trimming at V came to 4 bases and at J to 1 base, leaving 5 bases not matched to a gene. The CDR3 is 16 residues long. CDR3 nucleotide sequence: TGTGCCAGCAGTTCAGGGACAGGGTTGAGCAATCAGCCCCAGCATTTT. Translating gives CASSSGTGLSNQPQHF.

The chain recombines TRBV2 with TRBJ2-7; D gene uncertain. CDR1 is SNHLY, CDR2 FYNNEI, per germline. Trimming removed 10 bases from V and 3 bases from J, with 16 bases in between. This CDR3 has 13 residues. This chain's CDR3 is CATRTYNLYEQYF. CDR3 DNA sequence: TGTGCCACCAGGACGTACAACCTCTACGAGCAGTACTTC.

On this clone: Other DNA sequences in the sample encode the same CDR3. The DNA for the CDR3 is TGTGCCAGCAGCGGTACAGGGGGTCAGCCCCAGCATTTT. Protein product: CASSGTGGQPQHF. The chain combines TRBV9 with TRBJ1-5; 8 bases line up with TRBD1. Germline trimming cut 3 bases from V and 6 bases from J; bases unmatched to any gene: 2. CDR3 length equals 13 residues. CDR1 is SGDLS and CDR2 is YYNGEE in the germline V gene.

On this clone: This sample includes further DNA sequences coding for the same CDR3. The chain joins TRBV5-1 to TRBJ2-7; 8 nucleotides match TRBD1. The germline V gene encodes CDR1 SGHRS and CDR2 YFSETQ. J gave up 7 bases and V 4 bases, and 10 bases lay outside the gene matches. CDR3 size: 14 residues. DNA for the CDR3: TGCGCCAGCAGCCTGGGGCAGGGGGCGCGGGAGCAGTACTTC. The encoded protein is CASSLGQGAREQYF.

The chain carries TRBV27 and TRBJ2-5; D is unresolved. From germline, CDR1 is MNHEY and CDR2 SMNVEV (reference sequence). Trimming cost V 5 bases and J 2 bases, with 6 bases left between them. The CDR3 spans 12 residues. CDR3 sequence (DNA): TGTGCCAGCAGTCACCCGCAAGAGACCCAGTACTTC. This codes for CASSHPQETQYF.

V usage is TRBV15 and J usage is TRBJ2-3, with 10 bases identical to TRBD1. The CDR3 consists of 15 residues. Per germline, CDR1 LNHNV and CDR2 YYDKDF (reference sequence). V shed 5 bases, J shed 4 bases, and the junction held 6 bases outside the gene matches. CDR3: CATSGRQGASDTQYF. The CDR3, as DNA: TGTGCCACCAGCGGCAGACAGGGGGCTTCAGATACGCAGTATTTT.

The rearrangement links TRBV2 to TRBJ1-3; possibly TRBD1 for D (6 bases). CDR1 SNHLY and CDR2 FYNNEI come from the germline V gene. With 5 bases removed from V and 0 bases from J, the gap between germline ends came to 11 bases. The CDR3 contains 15 residues. The CDR3 sequence is CASSLMTGSGNTIYF. The CDR3 nucleotides read TGTGCCAGCAGTCTCATGACAGGCTCTGGAAACACCATATATTTT. The complete variable domain, with remaining parts taken from reference TRBV2 and TRBJ1-3, reads EPEVTQTPSHQVTQMGQEVILRCVPISNHLYFYWYRQILGQKVEFLVSFYNNEISEKSEIFDDQFSVERPDGSNFTLKIRSTKLEDSAMYFCASSLMTGSGNTIYFGEGSWLTVV.

This chain connects TRBV29-1 to TRBJ2-7; the D call may be TRBD1 or TRBD2 (5 bases each). There are 16 residues in the CDR3. Germline values: CDR1 SQVTM, CDR2 ANQGSEA. V was pared by 0 bases and J by 0 bases, with 15 bases between. The CDR3 is CSVEETGWGSSYEQYF. The CDR3 bases are TGCAGCGTTGAAGAAACGGGCTGGGGGAGCTCCTACGAGCAGTACTTC.